Below, 3 T cell receptor beta chains from the same sample are listed, as sequenced in a study of human T cells and chemical hapten exposure (dated by TCRdb to the early 2020s). Libraries came from RACE. Data came from a NextSeq 500. The public reads were reprocessed in TCRdb via fastp at Q25 and MiXCR, keeping in-frame beta chains. Each entry is one CDR3 protein sequence, shown with its most common DNA and genes. Counted in this sample were approximately 370,000 distinct CDR3 sequences; about 5% of them appeared once. Under 9.5% of the sample belongs to the ten largest clones. The time point label of this sample denotes: pre-sensitization, week 0. Taken with the paper, the label for treatment or condition translates to: therapeutic diphenylcyclopropenone sensitization with weekly scalp DPC. Sequences were derived from whole blood, sampled in connection with sensitization to the hapten diphenylcyclopropenone (DPC). These receptors came from a woman aged 18-29 years with alopecia areata. Some clones in this sample may be carry-over from other donors' samples.

In this sample, this clonotype turned up many times. The gene calls are TRBV5-1 and TRBJ2-5, with D possibly TRBD2 on 5 matching bases. CDR1 and CDR2 from the germline V gene are SGHRS and YFSETQ. The V and J ends lost 6 bases and 0 bases respectively, with 9 bases between them. The length of the CDR3 is 13 residues. The CDR3 is CASNPGDQETQYF. As DNA, the CDR3 is TGCGCCAGCAACCCCGGGGACCAAGAGACCCAGTACTTC.

The rearrangement uses TRBV2 and TRBJ2-7; 10 positions agree with TRBD1. Germline lookup yields CDR1 SNHLY and CDR2 FYNNEI. The V gene end was trimmed by 7 bases and the J gene end by 3 bases; junction bases not matched to a gene: 6. The CDR3 runs to 14 residues. The CDR3 DNA reads as TGTGCCAGCAATACAGACAGGGGGCTCTACGAGCAGTACTTC. Protein: CASNTDRGLYEQYF.

This rearrangement joins TRBV12-3 or TRBV12-4 to TRBJ2-3; 11 bases line up with TRBD2. V shed 4 bases, J shed 3 bases, and the junction held 21 bases outside the gene matches. The CDR3 length is 21 residues. This CDR3 reads CASSYPQSSFSGGAVTDTQYF. In nucleotides, the CDR3 is TGTGCCAGCAGTTACCCCCAATCTTCCTTTAGCGGGGGGGCCGTGACAGATACGCAGTATTTT.